Following are 10 T cell receptor beta chains from one sample sequenced in a study of OX40 agonist ivuxolimab in advanced cancers. Here immunoSEQ multiplex PCR was the method, and the copy in TCRdb shows in-frame clones only, minus some. The table includes 34,000 or so clones, roughly 79% detected once. This material consisted of CD4+ or CD8+ T cells sorted from blood, taken in a trial of the OX40 agonist ivuxolimab. Receptors originate from an adult with an advanced solid tumor such as melanoma, head and neck, liver or kidney cancer.

J is TRBJ2-3 and V is TRBV4-1; possibly TRBD1 or TRBD2 for D (6 bases each). V was shortened by 4 bases and J by 4 bases, with 9 bases between the two germline ends. The germline V gene has CDR1 MGHRA and CDR2 YSYEKL. This CDR3 comprises 13 residues. CDR3 nucleotide sequence: TGCGCCAGCAGCCTGGAGGGGGCAGATACGCAGTATTTT. This encodes CASSLEGADTQYF.

The chain is built from TRBV10-1 and TRBJ2-1, with D tentatively TRBD1 or TRBD2 (6 bases each). CDR3 length: 15 amino acids. Trimming stripped 0 bases from V and 8 bases from J, with 14 bases between. Looked up from germline, CDR1 is WNHNN and CDR2 is SYGVQD (reference sequence). The CDR3 here is CASSESLEGVHEQFF. The CDR3 DNA sequence: TGCGCCAGCAGTGAGTCCCTGGAGGGGGTCCATGAGCAGTTCTTC.

The chain is built from TRBV11-2 and TRBJ2-7, with 10 bases matching TRBD1. CDR3 length: 15 residues. Germline trimming cut 3 bases from V and 5 bases from J; bases unmatched to any gene: 7. In germline, CDR1 is SGHAT, CDR2 FQNNGV. Here the CDR3 reads CASSFGTGDIHEQYF. In DNA, the CDR3 is TGTGCCAGCAGCTTCGGGACAGGGGACATCCACGAGCAGTACTTC.

CDR3 residues: CAWSVGRTVYGYTF. The CDR3 nucleotides are TGTGCCTGGAGTGTAGGTCGGACCGTCTATGGCTACACCTTC. V gene TRBV30 combines with J gene TRBJ1-2; D ambiguous. This CDR3 has 14 amino acids. V lost 0 bases to trimming and J lost 4 bases, with 12 bases between them. Germline V gene data show CDR1 as GTSNPN and CDR2 as SVGIG (reference sequence). Combining the CDR3 with reference TRBV30 and TRBJ1-2 gives the whole variable domain SQTIHQWPATLVQPVGSPLSLECTVEGTSNPNLYWYRQAAGRGLQLLFYSVGIGQISSEVPQNLSASRPQDRQFILSSKKLLLSDSGFYLCAWSVGRTVYGYTFGSGTRLTVV.

V gene TRBV7-2 combines with J gene TRBJ2-7, with unresolved D. Germline V CDR1 and CDR2: SGHTA, FQGNSA. The CDR3 extends over 11 amino acids. Between the trimmed V and J ends, which lost 2 bases and 2 bases, there was a span of 1 base. The CDR3 reads CASSLTYEQYF. The CDR3 nucleotides read TGTGCCAGCAGCTTAACCTACGAGCAGTACTTC.

In this sample, this clone turned up a few times. J is TRBJ1-2 and V is TRBV5-1; 7 nucleotides align to TRBD1. Losses at the gene ends were 2 bases for V and 10 bases for J; bases not matched to a gene: 11. Germline loops: CDR1 SGHRS, CDR2 YFSETQ. The CDR3 loop spans 14 amino acids. CDR3 sequence (DNA): TGCGCCAGCAGCTTTAAACGGGACAGCACCCTCTACACCTTC. Protein sequence: CASSFKRDSTLYTF.

The chain couples TRBV7-3 to TRBJ2-1; TRBD2 agrees at 7 bases. Germline CDR1 reads SGHTA; CDR2 reads FQGTGA. The CDR3 covers 16 residues. The trim removed 5 bases at V and 3 bases at J, leaving 10 bases unmatched. CDR3: CASSPTPGLNYNEQFF. Here the CDR3 DNA reads TGTGCCAGCAGCCCAACCCCGGGACTAAACTACAATGAGCAGTTCTTC.

The chain couples TRBV29-1 to TRBJ2-3, with TRBD2 matching 8 bases. Germline CDR1 reads SQVTM; CDR2 reads ANQGSEA. This CDR3 spans 15 amino acids. Trimming removed 7 bases from V and 4 bases from J; junction bases left unmatched: 13. The CDR3 region has the DNA TGCAGCGCCCACCAGGGGACTAGAAGCCCAGATACGCAGTATTTT. This translates into CSAHQGTRSPDTQYF.

The chain is built from TRBV7-9 and TRBJ1-5; D is unresolved. The CDR3 consists of 14 residues. CDR1 is SEHNR, CDR2 FQNEAQ, per germline (reference sequence). V was clipped by 1 base and J by 4 bases, with 8 bases between them. The CDR3 DNA sequence: TGTGCCAGCAGCTTAGGGCAGGAGAATCAGCCCCAGCATTTT. Protein: CASSLGQENQPQHF.

The CDR3 nucleotides are TGTGCCAGCAGCTTAAGTCTGACCACCGGGGAGCTGTTTTTT. Protein sequence: CASSLSLTTGELFF. V usage is TRBV11-2 and J usage is TRBJ2-2; D is unresolved. Germline V CDR1 and CDR2: SGHAT, FQNNGV. V lost 2 bases and J 4 bases, leaving 8 bases between the germline ends. The CDR3 runs 14 residues.